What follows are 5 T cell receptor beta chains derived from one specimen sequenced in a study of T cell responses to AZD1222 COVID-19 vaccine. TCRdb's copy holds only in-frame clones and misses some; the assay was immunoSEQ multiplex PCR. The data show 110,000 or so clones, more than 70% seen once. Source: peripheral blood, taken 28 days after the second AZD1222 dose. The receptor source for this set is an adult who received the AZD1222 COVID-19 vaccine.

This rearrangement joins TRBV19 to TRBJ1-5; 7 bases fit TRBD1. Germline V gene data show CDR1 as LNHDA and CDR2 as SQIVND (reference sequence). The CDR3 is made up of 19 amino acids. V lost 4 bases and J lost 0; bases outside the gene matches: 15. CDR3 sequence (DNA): TGTGCCAGTAGTACCCGGACAGGAGGCCTACCTTATAGCAATCAGCCCCAGCATTTT. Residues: CASSTRTGGLPYSNQPQHF.

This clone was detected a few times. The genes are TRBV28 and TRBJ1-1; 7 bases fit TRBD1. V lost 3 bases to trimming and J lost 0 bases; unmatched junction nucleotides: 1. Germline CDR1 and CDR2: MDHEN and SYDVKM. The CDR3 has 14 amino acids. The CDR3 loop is CASSFDRVNTEAFF. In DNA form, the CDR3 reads TGTGCCAGCAGTTTCGACAGGGTGAACACTGAAGCTTTCTTT.

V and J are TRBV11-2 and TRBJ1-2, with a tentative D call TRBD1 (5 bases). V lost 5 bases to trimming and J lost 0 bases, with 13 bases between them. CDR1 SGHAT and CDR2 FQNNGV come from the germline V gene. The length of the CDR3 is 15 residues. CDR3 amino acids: CASSLSQGANYGYTF. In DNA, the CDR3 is TGTGCCAGCAGCCTATCCCAGGGTGCTAACTATGGCTACACCTTC. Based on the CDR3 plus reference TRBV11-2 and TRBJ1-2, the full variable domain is EAGVAQSPRYKIIEKRQSVAFWCNPISGHATLYWYQQILGQGPKLLIQFQNNGVVDDSQLPKDRFSAERLKGVDSTLKIQPAKLEDSAVYLCASSLSQGANYGYTFGSGTRLTVV.

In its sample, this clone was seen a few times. CDR3 DNA: TGCGCCAGCAGCCGCTCGTCTAAGGCAGGGGAGAGCTCTGGGGCCAACGTCCTGACTTTC. This translates into CASSRSSKAGESSGANVLTF. The genes are TRBV5-1 and TRBJ2-6; D may be TRBD1 (6 bases). The V and J ends lost 4 bases and 0 bases respectively, with 23 bases between them. Germline V gives CDR1 SGHRS, CDR2 YFSETQ. This CDR3 region has 20 residues. The complete variable domain, with remaining parts taken from reference TRBV5-1 and TRBJ2-6, reads KAGVTQTPRYLIKTRGQQVTLSCSPISGHRSVSWYQQTPGQGLQFLFEYFSETQRNKGNFPGRFSGRQFSNSRSEMNVSTLELGDSALYLCASSRSSKAGESSGANVLTFGAGSRLTVL.

The chain's CDR3 is CASSLEANNSPLHF. The CDR3 DNA is TGTGCCAGCAGCTTAGAAGCGAATAATTCACCCCTCCACTTT. The chain links TRBV11-3 to TRBJ1-6, with D hard to call. This CDR3 comprises 14 residues. V dropped 0 bases and J dropped 5 bases, with 5 bases sitting between them. Germline assignment: CDR1 SGHNT and CDR2 YENEEA.